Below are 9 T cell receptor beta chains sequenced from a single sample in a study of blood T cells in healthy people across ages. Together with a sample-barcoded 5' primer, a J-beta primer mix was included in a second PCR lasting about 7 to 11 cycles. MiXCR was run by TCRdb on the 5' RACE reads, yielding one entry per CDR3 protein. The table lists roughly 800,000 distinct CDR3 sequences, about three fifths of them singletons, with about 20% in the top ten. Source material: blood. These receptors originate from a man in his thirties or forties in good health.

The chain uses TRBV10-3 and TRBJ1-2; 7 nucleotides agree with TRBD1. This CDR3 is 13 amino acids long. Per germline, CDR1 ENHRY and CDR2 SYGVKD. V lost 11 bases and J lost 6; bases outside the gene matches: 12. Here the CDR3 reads CAVRKDRKDGYTF. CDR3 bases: TGTGCCGTGAGGAAGGACAGGAAAGATGGCTACACCTTC.

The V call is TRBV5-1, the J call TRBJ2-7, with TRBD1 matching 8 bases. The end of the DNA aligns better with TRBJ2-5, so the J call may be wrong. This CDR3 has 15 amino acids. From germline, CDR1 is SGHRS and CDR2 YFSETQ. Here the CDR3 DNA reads TGCGCCAGCAGCATCCGACAGGGGTGGTTAGAGACCCAGTACTTC. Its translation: CASSIRQGWLETQYF.

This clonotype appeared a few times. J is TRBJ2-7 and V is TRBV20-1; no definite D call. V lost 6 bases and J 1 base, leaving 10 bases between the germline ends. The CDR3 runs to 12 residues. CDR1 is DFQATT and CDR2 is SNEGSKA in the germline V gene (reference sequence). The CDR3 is CSANPTSYEQYF. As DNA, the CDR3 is TGCAGTGCGAACCCGACTTCCTACGAGCAGTACTTC.

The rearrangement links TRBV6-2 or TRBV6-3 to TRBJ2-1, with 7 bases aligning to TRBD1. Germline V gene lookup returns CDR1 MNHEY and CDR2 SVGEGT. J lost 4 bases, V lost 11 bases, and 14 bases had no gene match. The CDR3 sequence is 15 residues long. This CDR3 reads CAGRARQGLYNEQFF. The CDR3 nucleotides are TGTGCCGGCCGGGCCCGACAGGGCTTGTACAATGAGCAGTTCTTC.

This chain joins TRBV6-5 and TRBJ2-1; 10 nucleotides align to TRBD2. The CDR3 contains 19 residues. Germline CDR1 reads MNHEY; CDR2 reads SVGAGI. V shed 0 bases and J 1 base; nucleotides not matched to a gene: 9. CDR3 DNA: TGTGCCAGCAGTTACTCCCGACTAGCGGGCGACTCTTCCTACAATGAGCAGTTCTTC. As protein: CASSYSRLAGDSSYNEQFF.

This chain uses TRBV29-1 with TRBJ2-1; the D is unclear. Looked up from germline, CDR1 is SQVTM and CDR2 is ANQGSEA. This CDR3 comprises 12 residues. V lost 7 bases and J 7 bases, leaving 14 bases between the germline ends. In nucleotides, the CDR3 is TGCAGCGACTCGGACGCCCAGAATGAGCAGTTCTTC. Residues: CSDSDAQNEQFF.

CDR3 amino acids: CASPRDQNYEQYF. The CDR3 nucleotides are TGTGCCAGCCCCCGGGACCAAAACTACGAGCAGTACTTC. The chain uses TRBV7-2 and TRBJ2-7; D is tentatively TRBD1 or TRBD2 (5 bases each). The CDR3 spans 13 residues. Germline V lookup: CDR1 SGHTA, CDR2 FQGNSA. Trimming pared 8 bases from V and 3 bases from J, leaving 14 bases between.

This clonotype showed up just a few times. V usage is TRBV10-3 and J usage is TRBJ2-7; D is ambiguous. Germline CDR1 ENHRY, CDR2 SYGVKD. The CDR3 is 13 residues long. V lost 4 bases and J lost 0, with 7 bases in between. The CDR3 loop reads CAISGADSYEQYF. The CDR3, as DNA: TGTGCCATCAGTGGGGCGGACTCCTACGAGCAGTACTTC.

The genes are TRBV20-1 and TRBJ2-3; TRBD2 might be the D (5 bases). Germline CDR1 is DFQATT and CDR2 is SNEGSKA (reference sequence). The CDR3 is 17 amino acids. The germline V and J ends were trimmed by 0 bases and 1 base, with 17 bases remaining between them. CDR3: CSARDPPGGSGTDTQYF. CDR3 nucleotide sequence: TGCAGTGCTAGAGATCCCCCGGGCGGGTCGGGCACAGATACGCAGTATTTT.